These 11 T cell receptor beta chains were sequenced from one sample in a study of PD-L1 blockade in urothelial cancer. The assay was immunoSEQ multiplex PCR, and TCRdb's table has in-frame clones only and misses some. The profile shows 70,000 to 75,000 clones, around 83% of them singletons. The sample's time point: pretreatment peripheral blood. Sequencing was performed on PBMCs, taken around atezolizumab (anti-PD-L1) treatment. These receptors all come from a woman in her 70s with urothelial cancer.

The rearrangement links TRBV28 to TRBJ1-1; no clear D gene. V was clipped by 2 bases and J by 4 bases, with 20 bases between them. The CDR3 contains 17 residues. Germline-derived CDR1 and CDR2 are MDHEN and SYDVKM. The CDR3 here is CASSLGSLNPPGTEAFF. As DNA, the CDR3 is TGTGCCAGCAGTTTAGGCAGTCTCAACCCTCCGGGCACTGAAGCTTTCTTT.

This chain links TRBV9 with TRBJ1-2; the match to TRBD1 covers 11 bases. V dropped 2 bases and J dropped 1; count of bases not matched to a gene: 10. The CDR3 length is 18 residues. CDR1 is SGDLS and CDR2 is YYNGEE in the germline V gene. CDR3 loop: CASSVSPGQGALNYGYTF. DNA of the CDR3: TGTGCCAGCAGCGTCTCTCCAGGACAGGGGGCCCTTAACTATGGCTACACCTTC.

The chain couples TRBV7-9 to TRBJ2-7, with TRBD1 as a possible D gene (5 bases). CDR3 size: 12 residues. CDR1 and CDR2 (germline): SEHNR, FQNEAQ (reference sequence). V was trimmed by 5 bases and J by 3 bases, leaving 8 bases between them. CDR3 region: CASSPTDYEQYF. Written as DNA, the CDR3 is TGTGCCAGCAGCCCGACAGACTACGAGCAGTACTTC.

This rearrangement joins TRBV9 to TRBJ2-7; 7 bases agree with TRBD1. Germline CDR1 reads SGDLS; CDR2 reads YYNGEE. V gave up 4 bases and J gave up 5 bases; unmatched junction bases: 9. The length of the CDR3 is 14 residues. The CDR3 DNA follows: TGTGCCAGCAGCTCATCAGGGGGAGAAGACGAGCAGTACTTC. Protein sequence: CASSSSGGEDEQYF.

This chain uses TRBV5-1 with TRBJ1-2; D call uncertain. CDR1 is SGHRS, CDR2 YFSETQ, per germline. V was cut by 0 bases and J by 5 bases, with 8 bases left in between. This CDR3 has 13 residues. For the CDR3, the DNA is TGCGCCAGCAGCTTGGCGTCCTCTTATGGCTACACCTTC. Translation: CASSLASSYGYTF.

The genes are TRBV28 and TRBJ2-7; possibly TRBD1 for D (5 bases). From germline, CDR1 is MDHEN and CDR2 SYDVKM. V lost 4 bases to trimming and J lost 2 bases, with 12 bases between them. The CDR3 covers 14 residues. The CDR3 DNA reads as TGTGCCAGCAGTTCGCCGACAGCCCCCTACGAGCAGTACTTC. This gives the protein CASSSPTAPYEQYF.

This chain uses TRBV4-1 with TRBJ2-7; no clear D gene. V gave up 1 base and J gave up 4 bases, with 5 bases separating them. Germline assignment: CDR1 MGHRA and CDR2 YSYEKL. The CDR3 length is 12 residues. This CDR3 is CASSQGQYEQYF. The CDR3 DNA follows: TGCGCCAGCAGCCAAGGGCAGTACGAGCAGTACTTC.

V usage is TRBV21-1 and J usage is TRBJ2-7; the DNA was not used to check the table's D call, TRBD1. TRBV21-1 is shown as a pseudogene. The CDR3 has 14 residues. The DNA of the CDR3 is TGTGCCAGCAGCAGGGACAGGGGAATCTACGAGCAGTACTTC. This sequence encodes CASSRDRGIYEQYF.

The genes are TRBV6-5 and TRBJ1-1; D remains ambiguous. Looked up from germline, CDR1 is MNHEY and CDR2 is SVGAGI. The length of the CDR3 is 14 residues. V lost 6 bases and J 3 bases, leaving 14 bases between the germline ends. The CDR3 DNA reads TGTGCCAGCAGGGACTACCGGGCTGACACTGAAGCTTTCTTT. This gives the protein CASRDYRADTEAFF.

V usage is TRBV5-1 and J usage is TRBJ1-1; TRBD1 might be the D (6 bases). Germline V CDR1 and CDR2: SGHRS, YFSETQ. CDR3 length: 16 amino acids. The germline V and J ends were trimmed by 1 base and 3 bases, with 16 bases remaining between them. The CDR3 loop reads CASSLSAGAGDTEAFF. The CDR3 region has the DNA TGCGCCAGCAGCTTGTCGGCAGGGGCGGGAGACACTGAAGCTTTCTTT.

The chain links TRBV19 to TRBJ2-2, with D unresolved. The CDR3 extends over 16 amino acids. Germline CDR1 is LNHDA and CDR2 is SQIVND (reference sequence). V was cut by 6 bases and J by 2 bases, with 16 bases left in between. DNA for the CDR3: TGTGCCAGTAGCTATATCTATACAGTTAACACCGGGGAGCTGTTTTTT. Translated, it gives CASSYIYTVNTGELFF.